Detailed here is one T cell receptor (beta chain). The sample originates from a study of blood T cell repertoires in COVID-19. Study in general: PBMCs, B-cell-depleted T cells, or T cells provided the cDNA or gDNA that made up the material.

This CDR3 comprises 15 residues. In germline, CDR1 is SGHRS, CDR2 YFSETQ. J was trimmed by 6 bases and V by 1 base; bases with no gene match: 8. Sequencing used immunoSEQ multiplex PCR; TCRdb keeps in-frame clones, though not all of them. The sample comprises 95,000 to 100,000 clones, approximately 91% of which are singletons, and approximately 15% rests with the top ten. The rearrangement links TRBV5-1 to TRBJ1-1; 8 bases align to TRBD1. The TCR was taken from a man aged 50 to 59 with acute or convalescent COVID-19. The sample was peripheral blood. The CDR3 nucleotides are TGCGCCAGCAGCTTGACTCAGGGGGCGCGCGCTGAAGCTTTCTTT. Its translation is CASSLTQGARAEAFF.